The T cell receptor beta chain under discussion was sequenced for a study of CD4 T cells in relation to SARS-CoV-2 and coronaviruses. General observations from the study: SARS-CoV-2-driven expansion was significantly weaker in crossreactive than monoreactive clones.

Only in-frame clones appear in the TCRdb table, and some are missing; sequencing was by immunoSEQ multiplex PCR. This sample has 25,000 or so clones, with just over 75% found just once. CD4+ T cells from unexposed donors were obtained before the COVID-19 pandemic (2011-2018). The cells were cultured for approximately ten days before CD4+ T cells were isolated. Cultures received half-medium IL-2 refreshes on days 3 and 7. A word on this clone: Its antigen remains unknown.

The CDR3 contains 13 residues. V gave up 1 base and J gave up 7 bases, with 8 bases separating them. From germline, CDR1 is SEHNR and CDR2 FQNEAQ (reference sequence). This clonotype was sampled from a human donor in good health. Sequencing input: CD4+ T cells from PBMCs, cultured in vitro. This chain joins TRBV7-9 and TRBJ2-1, with D uncertain. The CDR3 sequence is CASSLGVVNEQFF. CDR3 in DNA: TGTGCCAGCAGCTTAGGGGTGGTAAATGAGCAGTTCTTC.